This TCR beta chain derives from a study of T-cell reconstitution after alpha-beta-depleted transplantation in children. Unique molecular identifiers tagged the TCRbeta library. MiXCR, applied by TCRdb to the PCR reads, yields one record per CDR3 protein. The sample yields about 1,000,000 distinct CDR3 sequences, roughly 29% seen once. This clonotype has only a few counts. CDR3 length equals 17 residues. Germline V gene data show CDR1 as SGHRS and CDR2 as YFSETQ. Trimming took 0 bases from V and 7 from J, leaving 20 bases between them. This chain connects TRBV5-1 to TRBJ2-1; D might be TRBD1 or TRBD2, each matching 6 bases. Sequencing used PBMCs, mostly from graft donor cells, obtained 360 days after TCRalphabeta/CD19-depleted stem cell transplant. This clonotype was sampled from a boy under three years old who had a stem cell transplant for SCID, so the T cells may come from the graft donor. The CDR3 DNA follows: TGCGCCAGCAGCTTGGCCGGGGGCCTACCTCCCATGAATGAGCAGTTCTTC. Amino acids: CASSLAGGLPPMNEQFF.